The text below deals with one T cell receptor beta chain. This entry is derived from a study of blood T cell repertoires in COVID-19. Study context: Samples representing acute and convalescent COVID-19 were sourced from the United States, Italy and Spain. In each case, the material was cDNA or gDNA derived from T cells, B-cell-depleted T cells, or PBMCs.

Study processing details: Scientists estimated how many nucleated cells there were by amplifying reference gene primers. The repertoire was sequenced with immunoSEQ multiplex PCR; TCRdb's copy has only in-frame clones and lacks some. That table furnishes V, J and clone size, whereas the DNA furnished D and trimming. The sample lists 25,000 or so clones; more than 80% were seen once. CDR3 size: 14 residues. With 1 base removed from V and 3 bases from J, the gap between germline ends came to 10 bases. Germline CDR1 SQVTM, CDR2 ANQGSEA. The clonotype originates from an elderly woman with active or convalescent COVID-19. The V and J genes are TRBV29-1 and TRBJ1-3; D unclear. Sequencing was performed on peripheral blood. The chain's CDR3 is CSVEGQALGNTIYF. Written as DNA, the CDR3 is TGCAGCGTTGAAGGTCAGGCTCTTGGAAACACCATATATTTT.